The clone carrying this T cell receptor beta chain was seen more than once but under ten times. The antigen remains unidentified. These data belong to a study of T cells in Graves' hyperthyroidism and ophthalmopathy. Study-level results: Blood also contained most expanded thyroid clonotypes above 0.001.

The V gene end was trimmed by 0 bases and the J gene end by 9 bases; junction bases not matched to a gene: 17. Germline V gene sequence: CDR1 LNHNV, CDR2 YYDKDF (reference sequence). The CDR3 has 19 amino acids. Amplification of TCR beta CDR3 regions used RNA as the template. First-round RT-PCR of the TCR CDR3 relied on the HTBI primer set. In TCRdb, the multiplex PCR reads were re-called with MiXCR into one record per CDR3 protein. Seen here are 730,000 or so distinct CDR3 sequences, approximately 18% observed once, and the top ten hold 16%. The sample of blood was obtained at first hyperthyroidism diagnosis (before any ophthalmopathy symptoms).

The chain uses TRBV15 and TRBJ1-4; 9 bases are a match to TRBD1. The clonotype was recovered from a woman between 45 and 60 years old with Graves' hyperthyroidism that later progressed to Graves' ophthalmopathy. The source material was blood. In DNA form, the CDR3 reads TGTGCCACCAGCAGAGATGTAATAAACAGGGGGCTTCGGGATCAAAAACTGTTTTTT. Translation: CATSRDVINRGLRDQKLFF.